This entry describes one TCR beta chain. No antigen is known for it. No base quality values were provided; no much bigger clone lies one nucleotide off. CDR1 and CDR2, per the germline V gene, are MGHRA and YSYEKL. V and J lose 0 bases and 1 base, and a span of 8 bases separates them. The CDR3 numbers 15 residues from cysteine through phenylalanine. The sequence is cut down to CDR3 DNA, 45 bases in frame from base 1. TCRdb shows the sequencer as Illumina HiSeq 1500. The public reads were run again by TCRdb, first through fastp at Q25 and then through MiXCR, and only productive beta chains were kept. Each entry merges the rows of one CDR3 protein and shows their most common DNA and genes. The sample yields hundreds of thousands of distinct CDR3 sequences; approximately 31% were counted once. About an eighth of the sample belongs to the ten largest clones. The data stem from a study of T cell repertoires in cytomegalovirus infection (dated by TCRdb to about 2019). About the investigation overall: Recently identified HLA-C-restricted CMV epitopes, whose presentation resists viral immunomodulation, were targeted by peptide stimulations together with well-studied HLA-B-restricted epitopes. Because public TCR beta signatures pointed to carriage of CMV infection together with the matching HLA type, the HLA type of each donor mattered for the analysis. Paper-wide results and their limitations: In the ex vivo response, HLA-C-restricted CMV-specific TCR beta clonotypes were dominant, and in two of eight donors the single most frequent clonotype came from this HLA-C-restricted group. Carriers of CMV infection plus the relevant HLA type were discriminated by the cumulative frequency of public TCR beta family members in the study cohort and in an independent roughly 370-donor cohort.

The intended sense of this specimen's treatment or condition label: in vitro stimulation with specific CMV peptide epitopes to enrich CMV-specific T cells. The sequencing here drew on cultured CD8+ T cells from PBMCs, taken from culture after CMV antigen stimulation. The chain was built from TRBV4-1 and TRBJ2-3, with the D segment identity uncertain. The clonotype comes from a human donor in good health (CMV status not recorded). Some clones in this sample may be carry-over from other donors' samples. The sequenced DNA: TGCGCCAGCAGCCAAGATGAACTTCGCACAGATACGCAGTATTTT. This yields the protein CASSQDELRTDTQYF.